Listed below are T cell receptor beta chains from one sample, sequenced in a study of Graves' ophthalmopathy and Graves' hyperthyroidism. TCRdb used MiXCR to reprocess the multiplex PCR reads, holding one entry per CDR3 protein. Seen here are 650,000 to 900,000 distinct CDR3 sequences, 40% observed once, and the top ten hold 44%. Sequenced input: peripheral blood. The receptors shown here come from an adult man with Graves' ophthalmopathy. The CDR3 runs from the conserved cysteine through the conserved F or W. Fields, in order: D gene, clone size, V gene, J gene, CDR3 DNA, CDR3 protein. The D gene is left open where the match is weak. Not all rows give a size; the values are once, few, many and, for expanded clones, a class.

TRBD1,once,TRBV29-1,TRBJ2-7,TGCAGCGTTGAAGAGGAGGACAGGGCCCACGAGCAGTACTTC,CSVEEEDRAHEQYF
NA,many,TRBV15,TRBJ2-5,TGTGCCACCAGCAGAGATAATGACGTAAGAGGGACCCAGTACTTC,CATSRDNDVRGTQYF
TRBD1,NA,TRBV7-8,TRBJ1-4,TGTGCCAGCTCACCACGGGGACAGGGACCTAATGAAAAACTGTTTTTT,CASSPRGQGPNEKLFF
TRBD1,once,TRBV25-1,TRBJ1-2,TGTGCCAGCAGTGCTCTTGGGACAGGGCTGCCTGTTCGTGGCTACACCTTC,CASSALGTGLPVRGYTF
TRBD2,once,TRBV7-2,TRBJ2-1,TGTGCCAGCAGCTTAGCGGGTAGCGGGAGGATCAATGAGCAGTTCTTC,CASSLAGSGRINEQFF
NA,NA,TRBV29-1,TRBJ1-1,TGCAGCGTTCCGCCGGGGCGTTTGAACACTGAAGCTTTCTTT,CSVPPGRLNTEAFF
NA,many,TRBV12-3/TRBV12-4,TRBJ1-5,TGTGCCAGCAGTCCAAGGGGAGCCGAAAGTATCCAGCATTTT,CASSPRGAESIQHF
TRBD2,NA,TRBV4-2,TRBJ2-5,TGTGCCAGCAGCCAACACCGGACTAGCGGCGAGACCCAGTACTTC,CASSQHRTSGETQYF
NA,NA,TRBV19,TRBJ2-5,TGTGCCAGTAGCCTAAGGGTCGGGGGTCAAGAGACCCAGTACTTC,CASSLRVGGQETQYF
NA,NA,TRBV20-1,TRBJ2-7,TGCAGTGCTAGCCCCACAGCCTACGAGCAGTACTTC,CSASPTAYEQYF
NA,NA,TRBV29-1,TRBJ1-5,TGCAGTGCTAGGGAGGGGGTGGATCAGCCCCAGCATTTT,CSAREGVDQPQHF
NA,many,TRBV5-1,TRBJ2-6,TGCGCCAGCAGAGGAGAGCCTGGGGCCAACGTCCTGACTTTC,CASRGEPGANVLTF
NA,NA,TRBV29-1,TRBJ2-5,TGCAGCTTGGGCCAAGAGACCCAGTACTTC,CSLGQETQYF
NA,NA,TRBV25-1,TRBJ2-2,TGTGCCAGCAGCCTGGCAGGAGGCGGCGGGGAGCTGTTTTTT,CASSLAGGGGELFF
NA,many,TRBV7-9,TRBJ2-7,TGTGCCAGCAGCCCAGGGACGGGTTCCTACGAGCAGTACTTC,CASSPGTGSYEQYF
NA,NA,TRBV10-3,TRBJ1-5,TGTGCCAGCAGTTTTGAAGTCGGGGGTAGTCACGGCAATCAGCCCCAGCATTTT,CASSFEVGGSHGNQPQHF
TRBD1,NA,TRBV19,TRBJ1-5,TGTGCCAGTAGTACCGACACGGGACAGGGGGCGCCCCACGAGCATTTT,CASSTDTGQGAPHEHF
NA,many,TRBV2,TRBJ1-1,TGTGCCAGCAGTGTGGGGGTACCTGAAGCTTTCTTT,CASSVGVPEAFF
NA,NA,TRBV25-1,TRBJ2-2,TGTGCCAGCAGTGAATATGGGGACACCGGGGAGCTGTTTTTT,CASSEYGDTGELFF
NA,NA,TRBV7-9,TRBJ1-1,TGTGCCAGCAGCTTGGCCGGGGGCATCGTTATGAACACTGAAGCTTTCTTT,CASSLAGGIVMNTEAFF
NA,few,TRBV7-9,TRBJ2-7,TGTGCCAGCAGCTGGGGAGAGGCACACTCCTACGAGCAGTACTTC,CASSWGEAHSYEQYF
NA,NA,TRBV6-6,TRBJ1-6,TGTGCCACTGGGGCCCGCGGGGCGACCCTCCACTTT,CATGARGATLHF
TRBD1,many,TRBV2,TRBJ1-5,TGTGCCAGCAGGTACGGGACAGCATATCAGCCCCAGCATTTT,CASRYGTAYQPQHF
NA,NA,TRBV24-1,TRBJ2-6,TGTGCCACCAGTGATGAAGCAGGGTCCGGGGCCAACGTCCTGACTTTC,CATSDEAGSGANVLTF
TRBD2,once,TRBV20-1,TRBJ2-7,TGCAGTGCCCCACAGGGGACTAGCGGGAGAATCGAGCAGTACTTC,CSAPQGTSGRIEQYF
TRBD1,NA,TRBV20-1,TRBJ2-2,TGCAGTGCTAGAGATTGGATCACCGGGACAGACTACACCGGGGAGCTGTTTTTT,CSARDWITGTDYTGELFF
NA,NA,TRBV29-1,TRBJ2-5,TGCAGCGTTGAGGTGTCAGGGAGGCAAGAGACCCAGTACTTC,CSVEVSGRQETQYF
TRBD1,few,TRBV2,TRBJ2-7,TGTGCCAGCACTAGAGGGATGAGGACAGGCCCCTACGAGCAGTACTTC,CASTRGMRTGPYEQYF
TRBD2,few,TRBV20-1,TRBJ2-7,TGCAGTGCTACCTCTAGCGGAGACTACGAGCAGTACTTC,CSATSSGDYEQYF
NA,many,TRBV7-9,TRBJ1-3,TGTGCCAGCAGCTTACCCCAGGGCTCTGGAAACACCATATATTTT,CASSLPQGSGNTIYF
TRBD1,few,TRBV20-1,TRBJ2-5,TGCAGTGCTAACGGACAGGGCCAAGAGACCCAGTACTTC,CSANGQGQETQYF
NA,few,TRBV2,TRBJ1-4,TGTGCCAGCAGCCAAGATTTCGAGGCGGGTGGGGAACTGTTTTTT,CASSQDFEAGGELFF
NA,few,TRBV12-3/TRBV12-4,TRBJ2-5,TGTGCCAGCAGTTTAACGGGACGGCCCCAAGAGACCCAGTACTTC,CASSLTGRPQETQYF